This T cell receptor beta chain emerged from a study of T cell repertoires in cytomegalovirus infection. Study-level background: Public TCR beta signatures were indicative of both CMV infection and a matching HLA type. Regarding the study as a whole: Summed frequency of public TCR beta families distinguished CMV carriers with the relevant HLA. In two of eight donors, the top clonotype was HLA-C-restricted CMV-specific.

The V gene lost 7 bases and the J gene lost 1 base, with 11 bases spanning the gap. This CDR3 has 14 residues. TCRdb fed the reads into MiXCR, producing one record per CDR3 protein. Of roughly 230,000 distinct CDR3 sequences in the sample, roughly 23% are singletons; the top ten hold 18%. A remark on this clonotype: The antigen remains undetermined.

The source material was CD8+ T cells from PBMCs. This TCR was recovered from a human donor in good health (CMV status not recorded). Some clones in this sample may be carry-over from other donors' samples. J is TRBJ2-1 and V is TRBV12-3 or TRBV12-4; possible D gene TRBD2, 5 bases. The CDR3 protein is CASNPSGSYNEQFF. Here the CDR3 DNA reads TGTGCCAGCAACCCCTCGGGGTCCTACAATGAGCAGTTCTTC.